Here is one T cell receptor (beta chain) with its context. The ends lost 4 bases at V and 3 bases at J; junction bases unmatched: 6. The CDR3 consists of 15 residues. Germline V CDR1 and CDR2: SGHDT, YYEEEE. This sample was included in a study of blood T cell repertoires in COVID-19. Study as a whole: Collection of acute and convalescent COVID-19 samples took place in the United States, Italy and Spain. Sources were T cells, B-cell-depleted T cells, or PBMCs; the material itself was cDNA or gDNA.

As originally analysed: Estimation of nucleated cell counts relied on the amplification of reference gene primers. Using immunoSEQ multiplex PCR, the repertoire was profiled, and TCRdb retains in-frame clones only, with some absent. The DNA gave D and trimming, while V, J and clone size come from that table. The profile shows around 50,000 clones, over 75% of them singletons. The clonotype originates from a human donor in a cohort sampled during active COVID-19. The V call is TRBV5-6, the J call TRBJ1-2; 10 bases align to TRBD1. Sequenced sample: peripheral blood. The CDR3 spells CASSVTGGADYGYTF. Written as DNA, the CDR3 is TGTGCCAGCAGCGTGACAGGGGGCGCAGACTATGGCTACACCTTC.